This entry lists 21 T cell receptor beta chains sequenced from one sample in a study of post-analysis software for immune sequencing data. Broader study findings: Four to six TRBV segments were more frequent in patients than controls; TRBV5-6, TRBV5-1 and TRBV20-1 belonged to this group.

No cognate antigen is known for these TCRs. The authors incorporated unique molecular identifiers into the TCR beta cDNA libraries. Each CDR3 protein gets one entry after TCRdb re-called the PCR reads with MiXCR. The table lists 820,000 or so distinct CDR3 sequences, approximately 53% of them singletons. Material: blood. These receptors all come from a girl aged 10 to 17 with multiple sclerosis.

With regard to this clonotype: One end of the junction varies from germline; a read error may be responsible. J is TRBJ1-4 and V is TRBV5-5; D is unclear. Germline-derived CDR1 and CDR2 are SGHKS and YYEKEE (reference sequence). This CDR3 has 12 amino acids. In nucleotides, the CDR3 is TGTGCCAGCAGCTCGACTACTGAAAAACTGTTTTTT. This sequence encodes CASSSTTEKLFF.

The chain couples TRBV7-2 to TRBJ2-3; no reliable D call. The CDR3 has 13 amino acids. V lost 5 bases and J lost 14, with 20 bases in between. CDR1 and CDR2 (germline): SGHTA, FQGNSA. CDR3 amino acids: CASSPHGGPASYF. CDR3 DNA: TGTGCCAGCAGCCCGCATGGCGGCCCCGCCTCGTATTTT.

The chain couples TRBV20-1 to TRBJ1-2; D remains unclear. V was cut by 4 bases and J by 4 bases, with 22 bases left in between. The CDR3 extends over 16 amino acids. Germline V gives CDR1 DFQATT, CDR2 SNEGSKA (reference sequence). DNA of the CDR3: TGCAGTGCTACAAAGGTTGTAGGGCCCATTGGCTATGGCTACACCTTC. This encodes CSATKVVGPIGYGYTF.

The CDR3 protein is CSAGQGRIGYTF. The CDR3 DNA reads TGCAGTGCGGGACAGGGACGGATTGGCTACACCTTC. The chain is built from TRBV20-1 and TRBJ1-2, with 9 bases fitting TRBD1. The junction had 6 bases not matched to a gene; V was cut back by 6 bases and J by 7 bases. The CDR3 has 12 residues. The germline V gene has CDR1 DFQATT and CDR2 SNEGSKA (reference sequence).

V and J are TRBV2 and TRBJ2-1; 11 bases agree with TRBD2. V lost 10 bases to trimming and J lost 4 bases; unmatched junction nucleotides: 6. Germline V gives CDR1 SNHLY, CDR2 FYNNEI. The CDR3 spans 14 residues. The DNA for the CDR3 is TGTGCCACCACCGGGACTAGCGGATACAATGAGCAGTTCTTC. It codes for CATTGTSGYNEQFF.

The rearrangement uses TRBV12-3 or TRBV12-4 and TRBJ2-7; D ambiguous. This CDR3 is built from 13 residues. V gave up 6 bases and J gave up 3 bases, with 12 bases separating them. CDR3 sequence: CASSPPPNYEQYF. The DNA for the CDR3 is TGTGCCAGCAGCCCCCCGCCCAACTACGAGCAGTACTTC.

This clonotype was found a few times. This chain uses TRBV12-3 or TRBV12-4 with TRBJ2-7; TRBD1 matches at 12 bases. CDR3 length equals 13 residues. With V trimmed by 6 bases and J by 7 bases, 4 bases remained unmatched. CDR3 region: CASSWDRGREQYF. The CDR3 bases are TGTGCCAGCAGCTGGGACAGGGGGCGGGAGCAGTACTTC.

The rearrangement links TRBV5-6 to TRBJ2-7; the match to TRBD1 covers 9 bases. The CDR3 extends over 16 amino acids. With V trimmed by 3 bases and J by 2 bases, 9 bases remained unmatched. Germline CDR1 and CDR2: SGHDT and YYEEEE. CDR3 in amino acids: CASSSPFRQGAYEQYF. The DNA of the CDR3 is TGTGCCAGCAGCTCCCCCTTCAGACAGGGGGCCTACGAGCAGTACTTC.

This chain uses TRBV5-1 with TRBJ2-1; 7 nucleotides line up with TRBD1. J was trimmed by 0 bases and V by 4 bases; bases with no gene match: 10. Germline-derived CDR1 and CDR2 are SGHRS and YFSETQ. The length of the CDR3 is 17 residues. CDR3 sequence (DNA): TGCGCCAGCAGCGGCCTCGGACAGGTGAGCTCCTACAATGAGCAGTTCTTC. The encoded protein is CASSGLGQVSSYNEQFF.

V gene TRBV5-1 combines with J gene TRBJ2-3; D is undetermined. In germline, CDR1 is SGHRS, CDR2 YFSETQ. The CDR3 spans 16 residues. Trimming removed 0 bases at V and 0 bases at J, with 11 bases between. DNA of the CDR3: TGCGCCAGCAGCTTGGGAGCCGGTATTAGCACAGATACGCAGTATTTT. Protein: CASSLGAGISTDTQYF.

The rearrangement uses TRBV18 and TRBJ2-5, with a possible D match to TRBD1 (6 bases). Trimming stripped 5 bases from V and 2 bases from J, with 15 bases between. Per germline, CDR1 KGHSH and CDR2 LQKENI. The CDR3 sequence is 15 residues long. The CDR3 DNA is TGTGCCAGCTCATTCGGACAGACCTTACAAGAGACCCAGTACTTC. It encodes CASSFGQTLQETQYF.

The rearrangement joins TRBV2 to TRBJ1-4; maybe TRBD1 (6 bases). This CDR3 has 15 amino acids. The V gene lost 6 bases and the J gene lost 7 bases, with 18 bases spanning the gap. In germline, CDR1 is SNHLY, CDR2 FYNNEI. For the CDR3, the DNA is TGTGCCAGCAGATCCCGGCAGGGGACTTTTGAAAAACTGTTTTTT. Translation gives CASRSRQGTFEKLFF. The variable domain in full, completed from reference TRBV2 and TRBJ1-4, reads EPEVTQTPSHQVTQMGQEVILRCVPISNHLYFYWYRQILGQKVEFLVSFYNNEISEKSEIFDDQFSVERPDGSNFTLKIRSTKLEDSAMYFCASRSRQGTFEKLFFGSGTQLSVL.

The DNA for the CDR3 is TGCGCCAGCAGCGAGGGACTAGTCAATGAGCAGTTCTTC. This gives the protein CASSEGLVNEQFF. This chain links TRBV5-1 with TRBJ2-1; TRBD2 aligns across 8 bases. After removal of 4 bases from V and 6 bases from J, the junction contained 3 bases not matched to a gene. The CDR3 has 13 residues. Germline-derived CDR1 and CDR2 are SGHRS and YFSETQ.

The genes are TRBV3-1 and TRBJ1-2; D unclear. The CDR3 spans 15 residues. Germline loops: CDR1 LGHDT, CDR2 YNNKEL (reference sequence). The V gene lost 1 base and the J gene lost 3 bases, with 12 bases spanning the gap. The CDR3 region has the DNA TGTGCCAGCAGCCAAGCGGCCCTCGGGGACTATGGCTACACCTTC. This translates into CASSQAALGDYGYTF.

The gene calls are TRBV20-1 and TRBJ1-2; possible D gene TRBD1, 6 bases. CDR1 and CDR2 from the germline V gene are DFQATT and SNEGSKA (reference sequence). CDR3 length equals 13 residues. Trimming shortened V by 3 bases and J by 8 bases, and 16 bases separated the two germline ends. This chain's CDR3 is CSASTQGTHGYTF. The CDR3 DNA sequence: TGCAGTGCTAGTACACAGGGCACTCACGGCTACACCTTC.

The chain joins TRBV12-3 or TRBV12-4 to TRBJ1-2; D ambiguous. Deletions cut 7 bases from V and 1 base from J, with 13 bases between. This CDR3 region has 14 residues. CDR3 residues: CASTEERINYGYTF. CDR3 nucleotide sequence: TGTGCCAGCACCGAAGAGCGGATTAACTATGGCTACACCTTC.

This clonotype has only a few counts. The gene calls are TRBV20-1 and TRBJ2-7; TRBD2 is a possible D gene (5 bases). The germline V and J ends were trimmed by 3 bases and 1 base, with 13 bases remaining between them. This CDR3 is built from 14 residues. In germline, CDR1 is DFQATT, CDR2 SNEGSKA (reference sequence). CDR3 region: CSASVAGRSYEQYF. In DNA, the CDR3 is TGCAGTGCTAGTGTCGCGGGCCGTTCCTACGAGCAGTACTTC.

The chain carries TRBV12-3 or TRBV12-4 and TRBJ1-5; the D is unclear. The CDR3 consists of 16 residues. Trimming cost V 7 bases and J 2 bases, with 18 bases left between them. CDR3 region: CASNSWGLSGNQPQHF. CDR3 nucleotides: TGTGCCAGCAATTCTTGGGGTTTGAGCGGCAATCAGCCCCAGCATTTT.

This chain connects TRBV6-5 to TRBJ1-1, with 7 bases that match TRBD1. V shed 5 bases, J shed 5 bases, and the junction held 8 bases outside the gene matches. The CDR3 runs 14 residues. Per germline, CDR1 MNHEY and CDR2 SVGAGI. The DNA of the CDR3 is TGTGCCAGCAGTCCCGGCCAGGGGGTGACTGAAGCTTTCTTT. Translation: CASSPGQGVTEAFF.

This chain connects TRBV7-9 to TRBJ2-5; possibly TRBD1 or TRBD2 for D (5 bases each). Trimming took off 5 bases at V and 2 bases at J, with 15 bases between the two ends. The CDR3 is made up of 15 amino acids. Germline CDR1 and CDR2: SEHNR and FQNEAQ (reference sequence). The chain's CDR3 is CASSPPGPRQETQYF. The DNA of the CDR3 is TGTGCCAGCAGCCCTCCGGGACCTAGGCAAGAGACCCAGTACTTC.

This clonotype turned up a few times. J is TRBJ2-4 and V is TRBV6-5, with a weak D call TRBD2 (7 bases). The DNA end is more similar to TRBJ2-7, so the J call may be wrong. The CDR3 length is 14 residues. Germline values: CDR1 MNHEY, CDR2 SVGAGI. In DNA form, the CDR3 reads TGTGCCAGCAGTTACTCGAGGGGGGGATACGAGCAGTACTTC. Protein: CASSYSRGGYEQYF.